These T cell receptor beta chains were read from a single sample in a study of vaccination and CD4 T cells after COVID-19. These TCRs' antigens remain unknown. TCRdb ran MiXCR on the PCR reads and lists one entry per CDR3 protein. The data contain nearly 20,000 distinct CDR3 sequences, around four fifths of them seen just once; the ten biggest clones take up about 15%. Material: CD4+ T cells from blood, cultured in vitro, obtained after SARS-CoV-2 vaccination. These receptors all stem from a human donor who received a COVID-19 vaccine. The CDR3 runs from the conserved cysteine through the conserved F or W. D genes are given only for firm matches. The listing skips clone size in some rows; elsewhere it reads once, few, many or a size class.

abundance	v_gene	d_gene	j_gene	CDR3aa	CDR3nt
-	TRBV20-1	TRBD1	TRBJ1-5	CSARQGDQPQHF	TGCAGTGCTAGACAGGGGGATCAGCCCCAGCATTTT
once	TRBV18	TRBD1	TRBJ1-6	CASSAGTGGNSPLHF	TGTGCCAGCTCAGCCGGGACAGGGGGTAATTCACCCCTCCACTTT
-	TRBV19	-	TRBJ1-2	CASSGGPPKDYGYTF	TGTGCCAGTAGTGGAGGGCCACCTAAAGACTATGGCTACACCTTC
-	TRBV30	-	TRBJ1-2	CAGNTNRAYGYTF	TGTGCCGGAAACACAAATCGGGCCTATGGCTACACCTTC
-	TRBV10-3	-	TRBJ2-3	CAISDQERKGATDTQYF	TGTGCCATCAGTGATCAGGAGAGGAAAGGGGCTACAGATACGCAGTATTTT
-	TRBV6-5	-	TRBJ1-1	CASSYSWPIEAFF	TGTGCCAGCAGTTACTCGTGGCCAATCGAAGCTTTCTTT
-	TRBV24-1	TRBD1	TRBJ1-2	CATSKGAGGYTF	TGTGCCACCAGTAAGGGGGCTGGTGGCTACACCTTC
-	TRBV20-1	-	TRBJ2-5	CSPMGQETQYF	TGCAGTCCTATGGGCCAAGAGACCCAGTACTTC
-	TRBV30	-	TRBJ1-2	CAWMGGQSDYGYTF	TGTGCCTGGATGGGTGGTCAATCCGACTATGGCTACACCTTC
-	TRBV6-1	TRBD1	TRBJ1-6	CASRVGTGVNSPLHF	TGTGCCAGCAGGGTCGGGACAGGAGTTAATTCACCCCTCCACTTT
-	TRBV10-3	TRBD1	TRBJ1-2	CAISNRGRVGGYTF	TGTGCCATCAGCAACAGGGGGCGCGTAGGGGGCTACACCTTC
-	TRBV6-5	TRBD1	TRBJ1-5	CASSYSTQGAGQPQHF	TGTGCCAGCAGTTACTCTACACAGGGGGCCGGCCAGCCCCAGCATTTT
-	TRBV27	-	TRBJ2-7	CASSLKGDYEQYF	TGTGCCAGCAGTCTTAAAGGGGACTACGAGCAGTACTTC
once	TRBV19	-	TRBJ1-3	CASSTGVGNTIYF	TGTGCCAGTAGTACAGGGGTTGGAAACACCATATATTTT
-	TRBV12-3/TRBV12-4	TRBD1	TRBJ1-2	CASSLKRTGLYGYTF	TGTGCCAGCAGTTTAAAAAGGACAGGCCTCTATGGCTACACCTTC
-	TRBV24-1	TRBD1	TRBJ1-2	CATSDSQGALRGYTF	TGTGCCACCAGTGATTCCCAGGGGGCTCTTCGAGGCTACACCTTC
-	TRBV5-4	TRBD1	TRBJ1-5	CASSAQGPDQPQHF	TGTGCCAGCAGCGCACAGGGGCCGGATCAGCCCCAGCATTTT
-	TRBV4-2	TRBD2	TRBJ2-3	CASSQDLASGGLDTQYF	TGTGCCAGCAGCCAAGATCTAGCTAGCGGGGGTCTAGATACGCAGTATTTT
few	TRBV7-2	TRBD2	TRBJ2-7	CASSSLAGGLGEQYF	TGTGCCAGCAGCTCACTAGCGGGGGGGTTGGGAGAGCAGTACTTC
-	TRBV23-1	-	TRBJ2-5	CASKVAARETQYF	TGCGCCAGCAAAGTGGCGGCCCGGGAGACCCAGTACTTC
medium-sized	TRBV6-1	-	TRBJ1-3	CASSASGISGNTIYF	TGTGCCAGCAGTGCCTCCGGGATCTCTGGAAACACCATATATTTT
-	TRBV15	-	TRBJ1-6	CATSREGGLGSPLHF	TGTGCCACCAGCAGAGAGGGGGGCTTAGGTTCACCCCTCCACTTT
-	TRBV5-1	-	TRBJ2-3	CASSLGQETDTQYF	TGCGCCAGCAGCTTGGGGCAGGAGACAGATACGCAGTATTTT
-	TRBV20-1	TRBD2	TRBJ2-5	CSASGGLQETQYF	TGCAGTGCTAGTGGGGGACTACAAGAGACCCAGTACTTC
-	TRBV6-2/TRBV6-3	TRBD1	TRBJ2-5	CASSYTGEETQYF	TGTGCCAGCAGTTATACAGGGGAAGAGACCCAGTACTTC
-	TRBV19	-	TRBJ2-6	CASSADSSGANVLTF	TGTGCCAGTAGTGCAGACAGCTCTGGGGCCAACGTCCTGACTTTC
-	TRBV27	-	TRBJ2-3	CASSTGTPGRGGQYF	TGTGCCAGCAGTACCGGGACACCGGGCCGAGGCGGGCAGTATTTT
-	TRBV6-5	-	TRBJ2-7	CASSYSGISYEQYF	TGTGCCAGCAGTTACAGTGGCATTTCCTACGAGCAGTACTTC
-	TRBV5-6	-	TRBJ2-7	CASRERDEQYF	TGTGCCAGCAGGGAAAGGGACGAGCAGTACTTC
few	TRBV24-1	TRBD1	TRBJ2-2	CATSEWDSREKNTGELFF	TGTGCCACCAGTGAGTGGGACAGTAGGGAGAAGAACACCGGGGAGCTGTTTTTT
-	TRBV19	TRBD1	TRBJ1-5	CASSEGQGSFSNQPQHF	TGTGCCAGTAGCGAAGGACAGGGGTCGTTTAGCAATCAGCCCCAGCATTTT
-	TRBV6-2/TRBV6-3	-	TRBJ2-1	CASSYSTSFNEQFF	TGTGCCAGCAGTTACTCGACTAGTTTCAATGAGCAGTTCTTC
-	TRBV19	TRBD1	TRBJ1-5	CASSKGAGNQPQHF	TGTGCCAGTAGTAAGGGGGCAGGCAATCAGCCCCAGCATTTT
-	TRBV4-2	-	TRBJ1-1	CASSQVGRTNTEAFF	TGTGCCAGCAGCCAGGTTGGACGGACGAACACTGAAGCTTTCTTT
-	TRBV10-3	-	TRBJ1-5	CAISALGRVDQPQHF	TGTGCCATCAGTGCGTTAGGGAGGGTCGACCAGCCCCAGCATTTT
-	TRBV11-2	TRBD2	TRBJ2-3	CASSRRLAGELITDTQYF	TGTGCCAGCAGCCGGAGACTAGCGGGAGAACTAATCACAGATACGCAGTATTTT
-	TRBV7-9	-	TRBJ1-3	CASKGPGNTIYF	TGTGCCAGCAAGGGGCCCGGAAACACCATATATTTT
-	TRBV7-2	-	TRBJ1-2	CASSYSGGIANYGYTF	TGTGCCAGCAGCTATAGTGGGGGTATCGCTAATTATGGCTACACCTTC
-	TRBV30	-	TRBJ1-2	CAWKGSGANYGYTF	TGTGCCTGGAAAGGGTCCGGGGCTAACTATGGCTACACCTTC
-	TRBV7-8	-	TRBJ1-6	CASSLLAGLESPLHF	TGTGCCAGCAGCTTACTTGCAGGGTTGGAATCACCCCTCCACTTT